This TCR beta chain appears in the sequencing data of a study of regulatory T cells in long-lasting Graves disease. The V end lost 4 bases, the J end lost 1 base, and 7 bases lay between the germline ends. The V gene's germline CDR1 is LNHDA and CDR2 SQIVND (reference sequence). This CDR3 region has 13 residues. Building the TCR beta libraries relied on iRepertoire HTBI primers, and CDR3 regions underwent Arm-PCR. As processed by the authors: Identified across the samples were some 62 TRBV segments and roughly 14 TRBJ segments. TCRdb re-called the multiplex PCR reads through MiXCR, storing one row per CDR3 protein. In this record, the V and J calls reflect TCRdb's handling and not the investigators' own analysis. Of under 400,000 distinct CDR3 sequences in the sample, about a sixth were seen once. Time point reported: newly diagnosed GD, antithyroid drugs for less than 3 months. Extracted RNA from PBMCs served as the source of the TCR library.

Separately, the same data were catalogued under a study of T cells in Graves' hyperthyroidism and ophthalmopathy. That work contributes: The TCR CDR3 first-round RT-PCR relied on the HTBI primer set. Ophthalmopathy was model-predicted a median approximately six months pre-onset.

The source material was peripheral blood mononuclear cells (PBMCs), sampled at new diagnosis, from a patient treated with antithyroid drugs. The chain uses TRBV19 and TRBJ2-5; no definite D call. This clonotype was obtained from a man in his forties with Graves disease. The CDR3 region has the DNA TGTGCCAGTAGTAACCGGTTCCAAGAGACCCAGTACTTC. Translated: CASSNRFQETQYF.